Listed here are 5 T cell receptor beta chains from one sample, sequenced in a study of beta chain features in type 1 diabetes. Since all of the isolated RNA was reverse transcribed, expressed TCRB transcripts were what got sequenced. Here immunoSEQ multiplex PCR was the method, and the copy in TCRdb shows in-frame clones only, minus some. The sample records hundreds of thousands of clones, around 15% being singletons. The sequencing sample was made of naive CD4+ T cells from blood. The receptors stem from a man younger than 35 in good health.

The chain links TRBV4-1 to TRBJ2-7; possible D gene TRBD2, 6 bases. Germline V gene data show CDR1 as MGHRA and CDR2 as YSYEKL. This CDR3 comprises 16 residues. Trimming shortened V by 4 bases and J by 2 bases, and 18 bases separated the two germline ends. Here the CDR3 reads CASSRLGTRQTYEQYF. Written as DNA, the CDR3 is TGCGCCAGCAGCCGGCTCGGGACTCGACAAACCTACGAGCAGTACTTC.

This clone was seen a few times. The chain recombines TRBV10-3 with TRBJ1-1; tentatively, D is TRBD1 (5 bases). The CDR3 covers 14 residues. Germline V gene lookup returns CDR1 ENHRY and CDR2 SYGVKD. Trimming left V 10 bases short and J 0 bases short, with 15 bases between. Here the CDR3 reads CATSGQGMNTEAFF. CDR3 coding DNA: TGTGCCACATCCGGGCAGGGTATGAACACTGAAGCTTTCTTT.

This chain uses TRBV28 with TRBJ1-6, with 7 bases fitting TRBD1. CDR1 is MDHEN and CDR2 is SYDVKM in the germline V gene. This CDR3 region has 13 residues. After removal of 6 bases from V and 10 bases from J, the junction contained 6 bases not matched to a gene. CDR3 in DNA: TGTGCCAGCAGAACAGGGGCAGGGTCACCCCTCCACTTT. This translates into CASRTGAGSPLHF.

This clone was seen more than once but under ten times. V and J are TRBV28 and TRBJ2-7; 9 nucleotides match TRBD1. Trimming removed 2 bases from V and 11 bases from J; junction bases left unmatched: 1. The CDR3 runs 11 residues. CDR1 is MDHEN and CDR2 is SYDVKM in the germline V gene. The CDR3: CASSLRDREYF. The CDR3 DNA reads TGTGCCAGCAGTTTAAGGGACAGGGAGTACTTC.

This clone has only a few counts. The rearrangement links TRBV30 to TRBJ2-7; no definite D call. The CDR3 runs to 13 residues. V was pared by 2 bases and J by 2 bases, with 10 bases between. Per germline, CDR1 GTSNPN and CDR2 SVGIG (reference sequence). The CDR3: CAWSRGLAYEQYF. Written as DNA, the CDR3 is TGTGCCTGGAGTAGAGGTCTTGCCTACGAGCAGTACTTC.